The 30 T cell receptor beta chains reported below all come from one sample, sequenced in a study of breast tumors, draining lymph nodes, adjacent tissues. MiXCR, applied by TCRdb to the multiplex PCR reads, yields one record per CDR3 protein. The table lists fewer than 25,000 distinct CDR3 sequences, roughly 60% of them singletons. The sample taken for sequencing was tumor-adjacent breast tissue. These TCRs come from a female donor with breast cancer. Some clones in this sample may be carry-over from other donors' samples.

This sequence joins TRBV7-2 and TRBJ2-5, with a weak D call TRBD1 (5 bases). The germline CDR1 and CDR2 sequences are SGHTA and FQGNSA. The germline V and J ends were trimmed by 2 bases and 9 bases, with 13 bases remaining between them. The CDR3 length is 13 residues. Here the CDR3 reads CASSLQGNQPQYF. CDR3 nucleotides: TGTGCCAGCAGCTTACAGGGCAATCAGCCCCAGTACTTC.

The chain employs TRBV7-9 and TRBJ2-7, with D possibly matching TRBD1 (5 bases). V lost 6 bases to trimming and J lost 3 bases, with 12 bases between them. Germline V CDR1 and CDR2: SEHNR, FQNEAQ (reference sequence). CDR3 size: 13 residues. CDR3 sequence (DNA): TGTGCCAGCAGAATGGCAGGGAACTACGAGCAGTACTTC. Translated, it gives CASRMAGNYEQYF.

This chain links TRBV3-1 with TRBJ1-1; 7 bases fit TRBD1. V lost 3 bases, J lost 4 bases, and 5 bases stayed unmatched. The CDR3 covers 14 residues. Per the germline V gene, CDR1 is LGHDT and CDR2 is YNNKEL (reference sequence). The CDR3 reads CASSQTGRATEAFF. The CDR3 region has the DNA TGTGCCAGCAGCCAGACAGGGAGGGCCACTGAAGCTTTCTTT. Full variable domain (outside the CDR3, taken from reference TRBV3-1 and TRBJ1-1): DTAVSQTPKYLVTQMGNDKSIKCEQNLGHDTMYWYKQDSKKFLKIMFSYNNKELIINETVPNRFSPKSPDKAHLNLHINSLELGDSAVYFCASSQTGRATEAFFGQGTRLTVV.

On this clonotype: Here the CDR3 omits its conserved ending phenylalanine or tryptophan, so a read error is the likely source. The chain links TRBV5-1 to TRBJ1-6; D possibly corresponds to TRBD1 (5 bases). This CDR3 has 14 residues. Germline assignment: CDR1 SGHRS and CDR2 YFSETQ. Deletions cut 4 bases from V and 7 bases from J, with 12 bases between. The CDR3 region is CASSPKTANSPLHL. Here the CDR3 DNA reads TGCGCCAGCAGCCCGAAGACAGCGAATTCACCCCTCCACCTT.

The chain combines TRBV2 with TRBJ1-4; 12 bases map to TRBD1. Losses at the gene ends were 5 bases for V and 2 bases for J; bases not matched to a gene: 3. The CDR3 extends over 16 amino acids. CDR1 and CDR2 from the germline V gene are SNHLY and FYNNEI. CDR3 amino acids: CASSRDRGRTNEKLFF. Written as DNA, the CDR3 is TGTGCCAGCAGTAGGGACAGGGGGCGGACTAATGAAAAACTGTTTTTT. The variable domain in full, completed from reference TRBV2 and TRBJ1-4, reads EPEVTQTPSHQVTQMGQEVILRCVPISNHLYFYWYRQILGQKVEFLVSFYNNEISEKSEIFDDQFSVERPDGSNFTLKIRSTKLEDSAMYFCASSRDRGRTNEKLFFGSGTQLSVL.

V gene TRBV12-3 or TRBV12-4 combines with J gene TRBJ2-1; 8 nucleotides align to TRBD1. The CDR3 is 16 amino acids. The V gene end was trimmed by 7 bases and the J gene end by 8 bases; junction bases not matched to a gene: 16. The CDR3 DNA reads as TGTGCCAGCACCCTTTTAGCGGCAGGGGGCAAGGATGAGCAGTTCTTC. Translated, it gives CASTLLAAGGKDEQFF.

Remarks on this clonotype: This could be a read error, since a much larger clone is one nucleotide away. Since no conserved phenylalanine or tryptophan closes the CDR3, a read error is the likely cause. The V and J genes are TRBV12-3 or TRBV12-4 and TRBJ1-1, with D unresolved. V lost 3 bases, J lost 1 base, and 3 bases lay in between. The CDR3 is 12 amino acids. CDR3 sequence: CASSLGNTEAFL. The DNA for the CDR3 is TGTGCCAGCAGTTTGGGGAACACTGAAGCTTTCCTT.

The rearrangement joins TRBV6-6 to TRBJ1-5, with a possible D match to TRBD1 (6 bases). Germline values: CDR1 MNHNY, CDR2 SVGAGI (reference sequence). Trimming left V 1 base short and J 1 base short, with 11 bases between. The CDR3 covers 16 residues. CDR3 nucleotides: TGTGCCAGCAGTTACTATCGGACAGACAGCAATCAGCCCCAGCATTTT. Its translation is CASSYYRTDSNQPQHF.

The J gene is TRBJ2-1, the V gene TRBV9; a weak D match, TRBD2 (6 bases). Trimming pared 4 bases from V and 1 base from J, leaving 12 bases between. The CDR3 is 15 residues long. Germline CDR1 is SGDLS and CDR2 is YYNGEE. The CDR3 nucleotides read TGTGCCAGCAGCCCCTCGGGGGATTCCTACAATGAGCAGTTCTTC. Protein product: CASSPSGDSYNEQFF.

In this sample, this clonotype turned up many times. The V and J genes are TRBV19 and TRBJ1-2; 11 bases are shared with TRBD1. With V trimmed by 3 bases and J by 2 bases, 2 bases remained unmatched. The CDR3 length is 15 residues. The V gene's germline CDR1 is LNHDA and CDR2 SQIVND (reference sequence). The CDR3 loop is CASSIRTGGNYGYTF. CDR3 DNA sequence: TGTGCCAGTAGTATTCGGACAGGGGGCAACTATGGCTACACCTTC. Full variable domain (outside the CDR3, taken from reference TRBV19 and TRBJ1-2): DGGITQSPKYLFRKEGQNVTLSCEQNLNHDAMYWYRQDPGQGLRLIYYSQIVNDFQKGDIAEGYSVSREKKESFPLTVTSAQKNPTAFYLCASSIRTGGNYGYTFGSGTRLTVV.

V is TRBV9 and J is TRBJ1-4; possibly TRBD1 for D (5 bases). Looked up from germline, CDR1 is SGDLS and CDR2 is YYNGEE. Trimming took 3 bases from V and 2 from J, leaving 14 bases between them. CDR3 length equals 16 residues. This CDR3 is CASSEGLKKTNEKLFF. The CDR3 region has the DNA TGTGCCAGCAGCGAGGGACTGAAGAAGACTAATGAAAAACTGTTTTTT. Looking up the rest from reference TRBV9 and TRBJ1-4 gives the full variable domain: DSGVTQTPKHLITATGQRVTLRCSPRSGDLSVYWYQQSLDQGLQFLIQYYNGEERAKGNILERFSAQQFPDLHSELNLSSLELGDSALYFCASSEGLKKTNEKLFFGSGTQLSVL.

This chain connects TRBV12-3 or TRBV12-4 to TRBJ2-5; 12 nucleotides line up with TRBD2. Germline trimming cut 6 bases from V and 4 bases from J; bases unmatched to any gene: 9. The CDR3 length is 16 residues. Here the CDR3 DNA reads TGTGCCAGCAGCTTCTCTAGCGGGAGGGTAGGAGAGACCCAGTACTTC. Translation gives CASSFSSGRVGETQYF.

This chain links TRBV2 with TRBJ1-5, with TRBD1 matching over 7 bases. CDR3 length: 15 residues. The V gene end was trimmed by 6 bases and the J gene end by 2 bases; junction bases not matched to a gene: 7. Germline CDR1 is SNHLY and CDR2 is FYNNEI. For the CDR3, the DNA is TGTGCCAGCAGCCTCCAGGGGGAACGCAATCAGCCCCAGCATTTT. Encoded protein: CASSLQGERNQPQHF. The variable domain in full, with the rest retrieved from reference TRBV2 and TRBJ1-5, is EPEVTQTPSHQVTQMGQEVILRCVPISNHLYFYWYRQILGQKVEFLVSFYNNEISEKSEIFDDQFSVERPDGSNFTLKIRSTKLEDSAMYFCASSLQGERNQPQHFGDGTRLSIL.

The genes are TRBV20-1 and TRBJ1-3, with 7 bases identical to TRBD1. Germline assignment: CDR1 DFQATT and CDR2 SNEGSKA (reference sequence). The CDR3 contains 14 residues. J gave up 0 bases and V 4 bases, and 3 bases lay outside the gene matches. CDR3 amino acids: CSATDRRSGNTIYF. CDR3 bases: TGCAGTGCTACGGACAGGCGCTCTGGAAACACCATATATTTT.

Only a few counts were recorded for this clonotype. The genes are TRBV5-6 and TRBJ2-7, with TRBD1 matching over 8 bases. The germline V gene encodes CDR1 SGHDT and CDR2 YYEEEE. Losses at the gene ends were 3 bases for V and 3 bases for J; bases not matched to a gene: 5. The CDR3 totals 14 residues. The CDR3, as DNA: TGTGCCAGCAGCTACGGGACAGGTTACTACGAGCAGTACTTC. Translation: CASSYGTGYYEQYF.

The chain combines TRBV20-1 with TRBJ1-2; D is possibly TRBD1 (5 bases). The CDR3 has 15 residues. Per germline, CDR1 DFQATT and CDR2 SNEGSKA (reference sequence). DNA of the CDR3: TGCAGCGTAAGCGGGGCGGACAAGGGGAACTATGGCTACACCTTC. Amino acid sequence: CSVSGADKGNYGYTF.

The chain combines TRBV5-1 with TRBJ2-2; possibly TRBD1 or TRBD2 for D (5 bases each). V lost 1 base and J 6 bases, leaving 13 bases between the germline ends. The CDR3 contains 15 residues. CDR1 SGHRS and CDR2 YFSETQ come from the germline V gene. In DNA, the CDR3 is TGCGCCAGCAGCTTGATAGTTCGGGGCTCCGGGGAGCTGTTTTTT. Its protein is CASSLIVRGSGELFF.

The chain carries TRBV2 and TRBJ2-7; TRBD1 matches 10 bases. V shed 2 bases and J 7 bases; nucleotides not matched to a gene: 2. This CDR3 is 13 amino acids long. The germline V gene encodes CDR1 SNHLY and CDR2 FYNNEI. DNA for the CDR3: TGTGCCAGCAGTGAAAGGGACAGGGGTGAGCAGTACTTC. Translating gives CASSERDRGEQYF.

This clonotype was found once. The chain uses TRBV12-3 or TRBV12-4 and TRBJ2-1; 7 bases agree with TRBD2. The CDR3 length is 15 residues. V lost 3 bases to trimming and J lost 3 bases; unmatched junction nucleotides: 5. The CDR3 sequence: CASSFPRGIYNEQFF. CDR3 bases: TGTGCCAGCAGTTTCCCGCGGGGGATCTACAATGAGCAGTTCTTC.

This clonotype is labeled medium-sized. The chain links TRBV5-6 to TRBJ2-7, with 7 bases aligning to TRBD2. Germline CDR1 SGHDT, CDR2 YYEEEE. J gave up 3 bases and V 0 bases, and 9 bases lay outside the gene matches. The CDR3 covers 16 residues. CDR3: CASSLGPGTKSYEQYF. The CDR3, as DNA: TGTGCCAGCAGCTTGGGGCCGGGGACTAAAAGCTACGAGCAGTACTTC.

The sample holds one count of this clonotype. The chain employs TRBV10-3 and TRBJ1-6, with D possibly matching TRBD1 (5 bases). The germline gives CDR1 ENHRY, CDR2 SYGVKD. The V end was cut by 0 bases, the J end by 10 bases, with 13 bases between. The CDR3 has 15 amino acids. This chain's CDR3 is CAISESGGRDSPLHF. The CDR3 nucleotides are TGTGCCATCAGTGAGTCCGGGGGAAGGGACTCACCCCTCCACTTT.

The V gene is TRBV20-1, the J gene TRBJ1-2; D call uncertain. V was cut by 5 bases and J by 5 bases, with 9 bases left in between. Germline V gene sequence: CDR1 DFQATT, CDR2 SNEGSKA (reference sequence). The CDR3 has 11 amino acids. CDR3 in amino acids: CSALQTYGYTF. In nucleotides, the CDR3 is TGCAGTGCTCTTCAAACATATGGCTACACCTTC.

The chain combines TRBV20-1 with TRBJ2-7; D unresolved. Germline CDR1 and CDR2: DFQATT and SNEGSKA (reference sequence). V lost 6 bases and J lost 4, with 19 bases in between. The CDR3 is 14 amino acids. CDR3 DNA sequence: TGCAGTGCCACCCCGCCGGGTGTGATATACGAGCAGTACTTC. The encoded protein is CSATPPGVIYEQYF.

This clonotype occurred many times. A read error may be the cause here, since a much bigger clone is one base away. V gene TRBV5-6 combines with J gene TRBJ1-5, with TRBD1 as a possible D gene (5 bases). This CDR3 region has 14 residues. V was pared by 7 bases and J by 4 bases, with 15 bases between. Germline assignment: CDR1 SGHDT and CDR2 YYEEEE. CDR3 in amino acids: CASDYRDGNQPQHF. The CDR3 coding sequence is TGTGCCAGCGATTACCGGGACGGGAATCAGCCCCAGCATTTT.

The CDR3 reads CASSYGLRNQPQHF. CDR3 in DNA: TGTGCCAGCAGTTACGGTCTGAGGAATCAGCCCCAGCATTTT. The gene calls are TRBV6-2 or TRBV6-3 and TRBJ1-5; no definite D call. With 2 bases removed from V and 4 bases from J, the gap between germline ends came to 9 bases. CDR1 MNHEY and CDR2 SVGEGT come from the germline V gene. There are 14 residues in the CDR3.

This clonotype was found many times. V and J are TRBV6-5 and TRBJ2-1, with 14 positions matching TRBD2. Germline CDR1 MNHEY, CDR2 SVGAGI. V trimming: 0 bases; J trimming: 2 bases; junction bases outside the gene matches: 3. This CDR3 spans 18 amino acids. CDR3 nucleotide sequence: TGTGCCAGCAGTTACTCGGGGACTAGCGGGAGCCCCTACAATGAGCAGTTCTTC. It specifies CASSYSGTSGSPYNEQFF.

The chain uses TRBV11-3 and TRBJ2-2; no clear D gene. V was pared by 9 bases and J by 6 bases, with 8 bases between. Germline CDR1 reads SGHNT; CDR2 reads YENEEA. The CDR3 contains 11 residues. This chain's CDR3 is CASRASGELFF. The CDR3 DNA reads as TGTGCCAGTCGCGCGTCCGGGGAGCTGTTTTTT.

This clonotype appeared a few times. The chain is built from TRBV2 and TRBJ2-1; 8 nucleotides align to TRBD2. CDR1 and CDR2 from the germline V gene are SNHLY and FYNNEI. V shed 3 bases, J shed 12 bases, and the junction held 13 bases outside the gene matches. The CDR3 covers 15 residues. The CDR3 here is CASSEGGSGTFGQFF. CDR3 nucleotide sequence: TGTGCCAGCAGTGAGGGGGGTAGCGGGACATTTGGGCAGTTCTTC.

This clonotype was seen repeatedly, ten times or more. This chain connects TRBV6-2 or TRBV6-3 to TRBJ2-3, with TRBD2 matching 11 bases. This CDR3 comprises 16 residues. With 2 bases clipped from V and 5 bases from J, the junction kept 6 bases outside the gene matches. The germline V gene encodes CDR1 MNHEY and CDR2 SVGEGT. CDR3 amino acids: CASSYARGLAGDTQYF. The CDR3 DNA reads TGTGCCAGCAGTTACGCCCGTGGACTAGCGGGAGATACGCAGTATTTT.

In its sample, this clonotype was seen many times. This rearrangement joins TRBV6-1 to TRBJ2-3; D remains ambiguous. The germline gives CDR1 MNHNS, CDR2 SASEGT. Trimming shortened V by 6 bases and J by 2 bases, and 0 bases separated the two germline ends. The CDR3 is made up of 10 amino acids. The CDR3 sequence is CASSTDTQYF. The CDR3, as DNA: TGTGCCAGCAGCACAGATACGCAGTATTTT.